This T cell receptor beta chain is drawn from a study of sequential checkpoint blockade in melanoma. Study summary: Patients were randomized 1:1 to nivolumab-then-ipilimumab or ipilimumab-then-nivolumab first-line.

Treatment defined: randomized to nivolumab then ipilimumab (arm A) or the reverse (arm B). DNA-damaging chemotherapy had not been given to any patient beforehand. Live CD3+CD8+ CD19− CD56− cells were sorted from PBMCs. The CDR3 loop spans 15 amino acids. Germline V gives CDR1 WSHSY, CDR2 SAAADI. Sequencing used immunoSEQ multiplex PCR; TCRdb keeps in-frame clones, though not all of them. The top ten hold roughly a fifth of the sample, which has around 26,000 clones, roughly 76% seen once. This chain uses TRBV10-2 with TRBJ2-5, with 7 bases aligning to TRBD1. The end of the DNA aligns better with TRBJ2-7, so the J call may be wrong. This TCR was recovered from a human donor with melanoma. The sequenced sample was CD8+ T cells sorted from blood (inferred from file names), obtained from a patient given nivolumab and ipilimumab in sequence. CDR3 residues: CASSESTGITYEQYF. DNA for the CDR3: TGCGCCAGCAGTGAGTCGACAGGGATAACATACGAGCAGTACTTC.